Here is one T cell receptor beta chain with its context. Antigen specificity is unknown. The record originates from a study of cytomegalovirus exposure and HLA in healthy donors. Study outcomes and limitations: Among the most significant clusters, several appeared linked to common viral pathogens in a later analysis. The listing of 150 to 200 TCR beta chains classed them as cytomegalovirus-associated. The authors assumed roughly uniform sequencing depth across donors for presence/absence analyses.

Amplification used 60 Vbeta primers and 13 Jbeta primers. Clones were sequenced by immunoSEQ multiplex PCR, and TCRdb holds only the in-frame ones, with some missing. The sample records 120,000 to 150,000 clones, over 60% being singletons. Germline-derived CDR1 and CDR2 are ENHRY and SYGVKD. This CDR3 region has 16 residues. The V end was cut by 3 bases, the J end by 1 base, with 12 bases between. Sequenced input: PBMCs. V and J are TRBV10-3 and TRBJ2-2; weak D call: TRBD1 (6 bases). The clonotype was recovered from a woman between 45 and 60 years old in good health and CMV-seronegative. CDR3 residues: CAISEEVTGNTGELFF. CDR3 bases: TGTGCCATCAGTGAAGAGGTGACAGGGAACACCGGGGAGCTGTTTTTT.